The source of this T cell receptor (beta chain) is a study of cytomegalovirus exposure and HLA in healthy donors. Study results and caveats: Only CMV serostatus was available as immune exposure information.

The ends were cut back, 6 bases at V and 3 bases at J, with 15 bases in the middle. The CDR3 is made up of 14 amino acids. Germline CDR1 and CDR2: MNHEY and SVGAGI. The PCR contained 60 Vbeta and 13 Jbeta primers. The assay was immunoSEQ multiplex PCR, and TCRdb's table has in-frame clones only and misses some. The sample has approximately 150,000 clones, 65% to 90% seen once. With regard to this clone: Its antigen is as yet unknown.

The chain is built from TRBV6-5 and TRBJ2-7; D is possibly TRBD1 (5 bases). Sequenced material: PBMCs. The sequence came from a young woman in good health and CMV-seronegative. The CDR3, as DNA: TGTGCCAGCAGCCTCAGCAGGGTGGGCTACGAGCAGTACTTC. Amino acids: CASSLSRVGYEQYF.